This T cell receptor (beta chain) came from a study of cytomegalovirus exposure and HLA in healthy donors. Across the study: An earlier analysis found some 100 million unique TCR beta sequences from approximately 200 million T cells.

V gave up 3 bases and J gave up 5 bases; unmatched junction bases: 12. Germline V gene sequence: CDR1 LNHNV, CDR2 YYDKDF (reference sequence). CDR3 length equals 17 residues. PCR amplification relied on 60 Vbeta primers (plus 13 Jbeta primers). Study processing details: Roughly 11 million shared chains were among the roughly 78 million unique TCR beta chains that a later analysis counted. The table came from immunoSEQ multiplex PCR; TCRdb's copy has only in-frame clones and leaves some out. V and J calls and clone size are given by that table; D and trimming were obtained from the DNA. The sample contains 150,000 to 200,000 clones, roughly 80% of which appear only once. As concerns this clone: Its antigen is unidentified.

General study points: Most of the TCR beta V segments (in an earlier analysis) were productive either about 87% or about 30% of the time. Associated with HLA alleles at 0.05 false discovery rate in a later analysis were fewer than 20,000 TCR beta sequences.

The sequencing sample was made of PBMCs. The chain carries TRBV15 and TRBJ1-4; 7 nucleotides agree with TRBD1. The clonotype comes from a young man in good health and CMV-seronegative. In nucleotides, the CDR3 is TGTGCCACCAGCAGTGATGGGACAGCAGATTTAAATGAAAAACTGTTTTTT. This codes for CATSSDGTADLNEKLFF.